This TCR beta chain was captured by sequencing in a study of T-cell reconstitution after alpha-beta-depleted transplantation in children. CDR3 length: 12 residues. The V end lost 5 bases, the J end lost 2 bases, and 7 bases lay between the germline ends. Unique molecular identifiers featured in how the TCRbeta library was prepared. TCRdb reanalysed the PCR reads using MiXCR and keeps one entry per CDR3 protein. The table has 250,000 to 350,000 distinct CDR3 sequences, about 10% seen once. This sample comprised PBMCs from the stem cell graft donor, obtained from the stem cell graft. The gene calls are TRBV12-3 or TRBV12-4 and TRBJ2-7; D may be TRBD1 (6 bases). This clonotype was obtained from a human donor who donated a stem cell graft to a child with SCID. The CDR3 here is CASSGTPYEQYF. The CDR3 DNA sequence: TGTGCCAGCAGTGGGACACCCTACGAGCAGTACTTC.